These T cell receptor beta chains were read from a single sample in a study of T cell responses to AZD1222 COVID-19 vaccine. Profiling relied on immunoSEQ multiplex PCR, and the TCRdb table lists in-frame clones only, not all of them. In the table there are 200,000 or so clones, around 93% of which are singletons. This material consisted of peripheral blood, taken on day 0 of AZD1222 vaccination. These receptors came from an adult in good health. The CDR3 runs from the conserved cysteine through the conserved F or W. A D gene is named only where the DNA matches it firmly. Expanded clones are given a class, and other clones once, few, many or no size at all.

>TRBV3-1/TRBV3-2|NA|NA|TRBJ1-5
TGTGCCAGCAGCCAGGGGGTCGAGGGGAGCAATCAGCCCCAGCATTTT
CASSQGVEGSNQPQHF
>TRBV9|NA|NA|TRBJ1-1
TGTGCCAGCAGCCCAGGAGCAGGGTTCTTGAACACTGAAGCTTTCTTT
CASSPGAGFLNTEAFF
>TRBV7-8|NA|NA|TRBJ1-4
TGTGCCAGCAGCTTGCGGGAGGAAAAACTGTTTTTT
CASSLREEKLFF
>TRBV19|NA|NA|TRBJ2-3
TGTGCCAGTAGTAGCGGGGCTACCACAGATACGCAGTATTTT
CASSSGATTDTQYF
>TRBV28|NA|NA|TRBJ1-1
TGTGCCAGCAAAGGGCCCACTGAAGCTTTCTTT
CASKGPTEAFF
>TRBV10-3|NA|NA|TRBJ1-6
TGTGCCATCAGTGGCGGGGATCATTCACCCCTCCACTTT
CAISGGDHSPLHF
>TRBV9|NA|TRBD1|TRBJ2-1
TGTGCCAGCAGCGAACGTCCCGGGACAGGTAGGAGCTCCTACAATGAGCAGTTCTTC
CASSERPGTGRSSYNEQFF
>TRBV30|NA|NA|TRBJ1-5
TGTGCCTGTAACTCAGGGTTTTATAGCAATCAGCCCCAGCATTTT
CACNSGFYSNQPQHF
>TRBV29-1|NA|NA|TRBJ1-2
TGCAGCGTTGTGGAAACTAACTATGGCTACACCTTC
CSVVETNYGYTF
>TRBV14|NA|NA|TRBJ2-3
TGTGCCAGCAGCCAAGCCCTCACAGATACGCAGTATTTT
CASSQALTDTQYF
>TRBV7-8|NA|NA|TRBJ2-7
TGTGCCAGCAGCTTAGCAGACAGGACCTACGAGCAGTACTTC
CASSLADRTYEQYF
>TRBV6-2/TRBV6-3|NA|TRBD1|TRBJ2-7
TGTGCCAGCAGCTATGGGACAGGGGGCTATGAGCAGTACTTC
CASSYGTGGYEQYF
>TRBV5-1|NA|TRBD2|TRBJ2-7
TGCGCCAGCAGCTTGTCCGGGACTACGTATAAGTACTTC
CASSLSGTTYKYF
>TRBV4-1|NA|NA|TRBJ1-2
TGCGCCAGCAGCCAAGAAGGCCTTAGCAGGCGACACTATGGCTACACCTTC
CASSQEGLSRRHYGYTF
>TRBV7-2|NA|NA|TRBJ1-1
TGTGCCAGCAGCAGACCAGGGGCCCCCGGGAACACTGAAGCTTTCTTT
CASSRPGAPGNTEAFF
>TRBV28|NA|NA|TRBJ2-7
TGTGCCAGCAGTTTAGAGGGAAACCTCTACGAGCAGTACTTC
CASSLEGNLYEQYF
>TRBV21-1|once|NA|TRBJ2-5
TGTGCCAGCAGCAAAGGAAGTCAGTACTTC
CASSKGSQYF
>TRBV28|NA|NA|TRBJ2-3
TGTGCCAGCGGGGTAGGCAGAGATACGCAGTATTTT
CASGVGRDTQYF
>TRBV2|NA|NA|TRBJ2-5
TGTGCCAGCAGTGGTGTGGGAGATGGGACCCAGTACTTC
CASSGVGDGTQYF
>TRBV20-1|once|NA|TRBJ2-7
TGCAGTGCTGTACCATTCGAGCAGTACTTC
CSAVPFEQYF
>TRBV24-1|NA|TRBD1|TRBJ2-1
TGTGCCACCAGTGGACAGGGGGTGTCCTACAATGAGCAGTTCTTC
CATSGQGVSYNEQFF
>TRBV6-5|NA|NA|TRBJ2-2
TGTGCCAGCAGTTACATAGCCACGAACACCGGGGAGCTGTTTTTT
CASSYIATNTGELFF
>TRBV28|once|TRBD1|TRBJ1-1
TGTGCCAGCACCTCCAGGGGGCCTCCCGGGGACACTGAAGCTTTCTTT
CASTSRGPPGDTEAFF
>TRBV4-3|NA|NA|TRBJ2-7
TGCGCCAGCAGCCAAGAACCGGGGCAGACCTCCTACGAGCAGTACTTC
CASSQEPGQTSYEQYF
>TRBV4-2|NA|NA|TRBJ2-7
TGTGCCAGCAGCCAAGAACAGGTTCTCAACGCCTACGAGCAGTACTTC
CASSQEQVLNAYEQYF
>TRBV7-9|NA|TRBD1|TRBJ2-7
TGTGCCAGCGGACCGACAGGGACAACCTACGAGCAGTACTTC
CASGPTGTTYEQYF
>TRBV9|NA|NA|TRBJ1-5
TGTGCCAGCAGCACCTCGGGGGCCGGCCAGCCCCAGCATTTT
CASSTSGAGQPQHF
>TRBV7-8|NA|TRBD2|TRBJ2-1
TGTGCCAGCATTACTAGCGGGAGGGCCAACAATGAGCAGTTCTTC
CASITSGRANNEQFF
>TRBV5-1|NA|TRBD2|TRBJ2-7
TGCGCCAGCAGCTCCGGACTAGCGGCCTACGAGCAGTACTTC
CASSSGLAAYEQYF
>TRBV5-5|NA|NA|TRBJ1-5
TGTGCCAGCAGCGGGCCCCCGGGACGCAATCAGCCCCAGCATTTT
CASSGPPGRNQPQHF
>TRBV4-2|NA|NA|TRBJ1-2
TGTGCCAGCAGCCAAGAGGGGACCTATGGCTACACCTTC
CASSQEGTYGYTF
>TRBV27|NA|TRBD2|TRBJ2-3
TGTGCCAGCAGTGGGACTAGCGGGAGGGCCGCGGATACGCAGTATTTT
CASSGTSGRAADTQYF
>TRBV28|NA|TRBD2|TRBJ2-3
TGTGCCAGCAGACCCTCGGGACTAGCGGAACACCAATATACGCAGTATTTT
CASRPSGLAEHQYTQYF
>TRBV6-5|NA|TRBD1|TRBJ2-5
TGTGCCAGCAGCCCGGGACAGGTAAAGACCCAGTACTTC
CASSPGQVKTQYF
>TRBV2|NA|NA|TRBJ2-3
TGTGCCAGCAGTGAGGTGGGGGTCACAGATACGCAGTATTTT
CASSEVGVTDTQYF
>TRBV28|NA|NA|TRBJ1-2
TGTGCCAGCAGTTTAGGGGTTGGCAGCCGTGGCTACACCTTC
CASSLGVGSRGYTF
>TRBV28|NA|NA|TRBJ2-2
TGTGCCAGCAGTTTGGGGGGCGCCCTCACCGGGGAGCTGTTTTTT
CASSLGGALTGELFF
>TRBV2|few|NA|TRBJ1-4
TGTGCCAGCAATTACCACGAAAAACTGTTTTTT
CASNYHEKLFF
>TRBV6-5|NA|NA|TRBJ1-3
TGTGCCAGCAGTTACAGCTCTGGAAACACCATATATTTT
CASSYSSGNTIYF
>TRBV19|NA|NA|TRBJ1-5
TGTGCCAGTAGCGGCGAACCCCTAATTCAGCCCCAGCATTTT
CASSGEPLIQPQHF